These 2 T cell receptor beta chains were sequenced from one sample in a study of cytomegalovirus exposure and HLA in healthy donors. PCR involved 60 Vbeta and 13 Jbeta primers. Only in-frame clones appear in the TCRdb table, and some are missing; sequencing was by immunoSEQ multiplex PCR. The sample lists over 95,000 clones; over 65% were seen once. The sample comprised PBMCs. All receptors derive from a woman aged 40 to 50 in good health and CMV-seropositive.

The chain joins TRBV9 to TRBJ2-4, with 7 nucleotides matching TRBD1. The CDR3 has 15 residues. Germline CDR1 reads SGDLS; CDR2 reads YYNGEE. J lost 1 base, V lost 4 bases, and 5 bases had no gene match. The CDR3 DNA reads TGTGCCAGCAGCCCCCGACAGGGTGCCAAAAACATTCAGTACTTC. It translates to CASSPRQGAKNIQYF. Looking up the rest from reference TRBV9 and TRBJ2-4 gives the full variable domain: DSGVTQTPKHLITATGQRVTLRCSPRSGDLSVYWYQQSLDQGLQFLIQYYNGEERAKGNILERFSAQQFPDLHSELNLSSLELGDSALYFCASSPRQGAKNIQYFGAGTRLSVL.

The J gene is TRBJ1-4, the V gene TRBV7-9, with 7 bases that match TRBD1. Trimming removed 7 bases from V and 5 bases from J; junction bases left unmatched: 4. Germline lookup yields CDR1 SEHNR and CDR2 FQNEAQ (reference sequence). The CDR3 totals 13 residues. The CDR3 sequence is CASNSGQNEKLFF. Here the CDR3 DNA reads TGTGCCAGCAATTCGGGACAGAATGAAAAACTGTTTTTT.